The TCR beta chain under discussion was sequenced for a study of Ad26.COV2.S vaccination and SARS-CoV-2 variants. Study-level results: Non-spike TCR breadth showed similarity between vaccine and placebo recipients. Marked by substantial breadth, spike-specific CD8+ and CD4+ T cell responses were reportedly seen after vaccination.

CDR3 size: 17 residues. CDR1 SGHNT and CDR2 YYREEE come from the germline V gene (reference sequence). V lost 3 bases and J lost 3; bases outside the gene matches: 12. This clone appeared once. As yet, its antigen is unknown. The treatment was: about 20 received Ad26.COV2.S at low or high dose, single or two shots; five or six received placebo; per-sample allocation not given. Sample collection was performed on day 63 after the first vaccine or placebo injection. The table came from immunoSEQ multiplex PCR; TCRdb's copy has only in-frame clones and leaves some out. The top ten clones hold 6.4% of a sample with about 350,000 clones, approximately 90% of them seen once.

The TCR originated in a person between 18 and 65 years old who received the Ad26.COV2.S COVID-19 vaccine or a placebo. The sequenced sample was peripheral blood, obtained in a trial of Ad26.COV2.S vaccine versus placebo. V and J are TRBV5-4 and TRBJ2-5, with 9 bases aligning to TRBD1. The CDR3 protein is CASSSLGQGNVEETQYF. The CDR3 DNA follows: TGTGCCAGCAGCTCCCTGGGACAGGGAAATGTAGAAGAGACCCAGTACTTC.